This paragraph covers one T cell receptor (beta chain) sequence. Antigen: not known. This entry is derived from a study of T cell responses to AZD1222 COVID-19 vaccine. Germline CDR1 is SGHTA and CDR2 is FQGNSA. Trimming pared 9 bases from V and 7 bases from J, leaving 16 bases between. CDR3 size: 12 residues. Libraries were prepared by immunoSEQ multiplex PCR; TCRdb keeps only in-frame clonotypes and omits some of them. The repertoire consists of fewer than 120,000 clones, with roughly four fifths occurring once and the leading ten covering about 4.6%. Broader study findings: Among the donors, most were white British and more were female, and clonal diversity was possibly underestimated.

This sample comprised peripheral blood, obtained on day 0 of AZD1222 vaccination. J is TRBJ2-7 and V is TRBV7-2, with no clear D. The receptor was isolated from an adult in good health. The CDR3 sequence: CASGAPHGEQYF. The CDR3, as DNA: TGTGCCAGTGGAGCTCCTCATGGGGAGCAGTACTTC.